The 22 T cell receptor beta chains below come from one sample, sequenced in a study of radiotherapy plus CTLA-4 blockade in lung cancer. Produced via immunoSEQ multiplex PCR; TCRdb's table is partial and in-frame only. The sample lists more than 75,000 clones; about four fifths were seen once. This specimen consisted of peripheral blood, obtained from a patient treated with radiotherapy plus ipilimumab. These receptor sequences come from a human donor with non-small cell lung cancer that progressed on radiotherapy plus ipilimumab.

A note on this clone: Here the CDR3 omits its conserved ending phenylalanine or tryptophan, so a read error is the likely source. The rearrangement joins TRBV28 to TRBJ2-3; D unclear. V was shortened by 1 base and J by 5 bases, with 4 bases between the two germline ends. The CDR3 has 12 residues. In germline, CDR1 is MDHEN, CDR2 SYDVKM. In nucleotides, the CDR3 is TGTGCCAGCAGTTTATCCCGAGATACGCAGTATTGT. As protein: CASSLSRDTQYC.

The rearrangement uses TRBV11-3 and TRBJ2-1; D gene unclear. V lost 3 bases, J lost 6 bases, and 30 bases lay in between. The CDR3 is 20 amino acids. The germline gives CDR1 SGHNT, CDR2 YENEEA. Here the CDR3 DNA reads TGTGCCAGCAGCTTGTACCTTCCCAAAAGAGGCCCTCCTCTGGGCAATGAGCAGTTCTTC. It translates to CASSLYLPKRGPPLGNEQFF.

V is TRBV21-1 and J is TRBJ2-5. TRBV21-1 is annotated as a pseudogene. The CDR3 consists of 15 residues. CDR3 amino acids: CASSKERAREETQYF. Written as DNA, the CDR3 is TGTGCCAGCAGCAAAGAAAGGGCTAGGGAAGAGACCCAGTACTTC.

This sequence joins TRBV28 and TRBJ2-7, with D uncertain. V lost 6 bases and J 4 bases, leaving 10 bases between the germline ends. The CDR3 consists of 12 residues. Germline V lookup: CDR1 MDHEN, CDR2 SYDVKM. In DNA form, the CDR3 reads TGTGCCAGCAGCCAACCCGGATACGAGCAGTACGTC. Protein product: CASSQPGYEQYV.

The J gene is TRBJ2-7, the V gene TRBV6-5; 8 nucleotides match TRBD1. Germline V gene sequence: CDR1 MNHEY, CDR2 SVGAGI. With 0 bases clipped from V and 2 bases from J, the junction kept 6 bases outside the gene matches. The CDR3 is 16 amino acids. CDR3 protein: CASSYSRTGPPYEQYF. CDR3 nucleotide sequence: TGTGCCAGCAGTTACTCGAGGACAGGGCCCCCCTACGAGCAGTACTTC.

J is TRBJ2-3 and V is TRBV29-1; weak D call: TRBD2 (7 bases). Germline CDR1 reads SQVTM; CDR2 reads ANQGSEA. Between the trimmed V and J ends, which lost 6 bases and 5 bases, there was a span of 15 bases. The CDR3 totals 13 residues. CDR3 loop: CSVGAGVEDTQYF. The CDR3 DNA sequence: TGCAGCGTGGGGGCGGGAGTTGAAGATACGCAGTATTTT.

This clone was found many times. The gene calls are TRBV19 and TRBJ1-2; perhaps TRBD1 as D (5 bases). V lost 5 bases to trimming and J lost 0 bases, with 16 bases between them. The CDR3 has 16 amino acids. Germline CDR1 and CDR2: LNHDA and SQIVND (reference sequence). The CDR3 protein is CASSPGLERSNYGYTF. For the CDR3, the DNA is TGTGCCAGTAGTCCGGGGCTAGAACGTTCTAACTATGGCTACACCTTC.

The chain recombines TRBV6-6 with TRBJ2-2; possibly TRBD1 for D (6 bases). This CDR3 comprises 14 residues. The germline V and J ends were trimmed by 2 bases and 4 bases, with 8 bases remaining between them. Per germline, CDR1 MNHNY and CDR2 SVGAGI (reference sequence). The CDR3 spells CASSYGTSTGELFF. CDR3 DNA sequence: TGTGCCAGCAGTTACGGGACAAGCACCGGGGAGCTGTTTTTT.

This sequence joins TRBV11-3 and TRBJ2-1; 15 bases line up with TRBD2. Germline CDR1 reads SGHNT; CDR2 reads YENEEA. The V and J ends lost 4 bases and 5 bases, in that order; junction bases with no gene match: 12. This CDR3 has 19 amino acids. CDR3 region: CASSWAAGTSGRRDNEQFF. CDR3 DNA: TGTGCCAGCAGCTGGGCGGCGGGGACTAGCGGGAGGAGGGACAATGAGCAGTTCTTC.

CDR3 nucleotides: TGTGCCTGGGGGGGCGACGGGGCCGCTTTCTTT. The encoded protein is CAWGGDGAAFF. The chain couples TRBV30 to TRBJ1-1; possibly TRBD1 for D (6 bases). Trimming cost V 5 bases and J 11 bases, with 15 bases left between them. The CDR3 spans 11 residues. From germline, CDR1 is GTSNPN and CDR2 SVGIG (reference sequence).

The rearrangement uses TRBV5-1 and TRBJ1-2; no definite D call. Germline V CDR1 and CDR2: SGHRS, YFSETQ. Trimming pared 3 bases from V and 8 bases from J, leaving 11 bases between. The CDR3 is 12 amino acids. The CDR3 DNA follows: TGCGCCAGCAGCTCCAACTCTTTAGGCTACACCTTC. The encoded protein is CASSSNSLGYTF.

For this clone: One junction end disagrees with the germline gene, perhaps due to a read error. This chain joins TRBV7-8 and TRBJ2-1; 10 bases map to TRBD2. CDR3 length equals 16 residues. CDR1 is SGHVS, CDR2 FQNEAQ, per germline. CDR3 nucleotide sequence: TGTGCCAGCTGCTTTTTGGGACTAGCGACTTACAATGAGCAGTTCTTC. This encodes CASCFLGLATYNEQFF.

This chain links TRBV27 with TRBJ2-1; 8 bases align to TRBD2. The trim removed 7 bases at V and 5 bases at J, leaving 7 bases unmatched. This CDR3 has 14 amino acids. Germline CDR1 and CDR2: MNHEY and SMNVEV (reference sequence). The CDR3 reads CASIGISGNNEQFF. The CDR3 region has the DNA TGTGCCAGCATCGGGATTAGCGGGAACAATGAGCAGTTCTTC.

In this sample, this clone turned up once. The chain carries TRBV2 and TRBJ1-1; tentatively, D is TRBD1 (6 bases). Trimming left V 5 bases short and J 3 bases short, with 10 bases between. Germline values: CDR1 SNHLY, CDR2 FYNNEI. This CDR3 is 13 amino acids long. As DNA, the CDR3 is TGTGCCAGCAGTTCAGGGGCAGACACTGAAGCTTTCTTT. It yields the protein CASSSGADTEAFF.

The V and J genes are TRBV11-2 and TRBJ2-1; no definite D call. From germline, CDR1 is SGHAT and CDR2 FQNNGV. The V end lost 2 bases, the J end lost 8 bases, and 10 bases lay between the germline ends. The CDR3 is made up of 13 amino acids. The CDR3 region has the DNA TGTGCCAGCAGCTTATACGCGTCACATGAGCAGTTCTTC. It codes for CASSLYASHEQFF.

The chain uses TRBV5-1 and TRBJ1-2, with 7 bases matching TRBD1. Losses at the gene ends were 1 base for V and 7 bases for J; bases not matched to a gene: 4. Germline V lookup: CDR1 SGHRS, CDR2 YFSETQ. This CDR3 spans 13 amino acids. DNA for the CDR3: TGCGCCAGCAGCTTGTCAGGGGGTCGTGGCTACACCTTC. It codes for CASSLSGGRGYTF.

As regards this clone: The sample contains more than one DNA sequence encoding this CDR3. The chain carries TRBV29-1 and TRBJ1-5; TRBD1 aligns across 7 bases. After removal of 4 bases from V and 3 bases from J, the junction contained 3 bases not matched to a gene. CDR1 SQVTM and CDR2 ANQGSEA come from the germline V gene. The CDR3 consists of 13 residues. CDR3 in amino acids: CSVGGQNNQPQHF. In DNA form, the CDR3 reads TGCAGCGTTGGGGGACAGAACAATCAGCCCCAGCATTTT.

The chain links TRBV6-6 to TRBJ1-2, with D possibly TRBD1 on 5 matching bases. The CDR3 sequence is 14 residues long. Trimming pared 2 bases from V and 4 bases from J, leaving 11 bases between. Per the germline V gene, CDR1 is MNHNY and CDR2 is SVGAGI (reference sequence). CDR3 sequence: CASSYRGSGYGYTF. The DNA of the CDR3 is TGTGCCAGCAGTTACAGGGGTAGTGGCTATGGCTACACCTTC.

The rearrangement joins TRBV27 to TRBJ1-1, with 7 bases fitting TRBD1. CDR3 length equals 15 residues. Trimming took 5 bases from V and 3 from J; bases not matched to a gene: 9. Germline V lookup: CDR1 MNHEY, CDR2 SMNVEV (reference sequence). For the CDR3, the DNA is TGTGCCAGCAGTATGACAGGGTGGGGAGACACTGAAGCTTTCTTT. This sequence encodes CASSMTGWGDTEAFF.

The rearrangement links TRBV7-9 to TRBJ1-4; 7 positions match TRBD1. The trim removed 3 bases at V and 5 bases at J, leaving 3 bases unmatched. CDR3 length: 14 residues. Germline CDR1 and CDR2: SEHNR and FQNEAQ (reference sequence). Written as DNA, the CDR3 is TGTGCCAGCAGCTTGGCAGGGGGAAATGAAAAACTGTTTTTT. Residues: CASSLAGGNEKLFF.

V and J are TRBV7-9 and TRBJ1-2; no firm D call. The V end lost 1 base, the J end lost 0 bases, and 9 bases lay between the germline ends. Germline V gene lookup returns CDR1 SEHNR and CDR2 FQNEAQ (reference sequence). CDR3 size: 15 residues. CDR3 nucleotide sequence: TGTGCCAGCAGCTTAGTAATGGGCGCTAACTATGGCTACACCTTC. Translated, it gives CASSLVMGANYGYTF.

V usage is TRBV7-2 and J usage is TRBJ2-1; 8 bases map to TRBD1. The germline V gene encodes CDR1 SGHTA and CDR2 FQGNSA. CDR3 size: 15 residues. Trimming at V came to 4 bases and at J to 6 bases, leaving 8 bases not matched to a gene. This CDR3 is CASSSGQVKSNEQFF. The CDR3 DNA is TGTGCCAGCAGCTCGGGACAGGTAAAATCCAATGAGCAGTTCTTC. Based on the CDR3 plus reference TRBV7-2 and TRBJ2-1, the full variable domain is GAGVSQSPSNKVTEKGKDVELRCDPISGHTALYWYRQSLGQGLEFLIYFQGNSAPDKSGLPSDRFSAERTGGSVSTLTIQRTQQEDSAVYLCASSSGQVKSNEQFFGPGTRLTVL.